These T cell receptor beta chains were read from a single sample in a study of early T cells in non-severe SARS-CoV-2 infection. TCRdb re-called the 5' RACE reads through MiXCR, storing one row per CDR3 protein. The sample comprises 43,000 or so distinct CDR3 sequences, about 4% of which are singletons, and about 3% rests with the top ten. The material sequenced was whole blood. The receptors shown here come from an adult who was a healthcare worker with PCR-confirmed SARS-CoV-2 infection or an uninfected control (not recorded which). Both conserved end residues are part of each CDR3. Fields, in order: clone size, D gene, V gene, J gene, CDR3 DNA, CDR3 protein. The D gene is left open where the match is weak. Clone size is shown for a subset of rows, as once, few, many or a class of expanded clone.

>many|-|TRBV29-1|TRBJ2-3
TGCAGCGTTGACTGGAGTGGGGCAGATACGCAGTATTTT
CSVDWSGADTQYF
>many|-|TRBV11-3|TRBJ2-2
TGTGCCAGCAGCCCCGCTAGCTGGGGTGCGAACACCGGGGAGCTGTTTTTT
CASSPASWGANTGELFF
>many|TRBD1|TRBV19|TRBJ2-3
TGTGCCAGTATGCGCAGGGGGTCAGATACGCAGTATTTT
CASMRRGSDTQYF
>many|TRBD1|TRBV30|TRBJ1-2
TGTGCCTGGAGTATGACAGGGAACTTCTTGACCTTC
CAWSMTGNFLTF
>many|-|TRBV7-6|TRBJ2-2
TGTGCCAGCAGCTTCGGGGGCTTGAGCACCGGGGAGCTGTTTTTT
CASSFGGLSTGELFF
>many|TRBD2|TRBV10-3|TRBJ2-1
TGTGCCATCAGTGAGCCCCTGGGGGGGGGAGCGGGAGCTAACAATGAGCAGTTCTTC
CAISEPLGGGAGANNEQFF
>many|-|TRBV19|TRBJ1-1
TGTGCCAGTGGTTGGGGGTCAACAGACACTGAAGCTTTCTTT
CASGWGSTDTEAFF
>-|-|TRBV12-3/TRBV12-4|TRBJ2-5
TGTGCCAGCAGTTTAGGGGGTATTGGGGCCCAGTACTTC
CASSLGGIGAQYF
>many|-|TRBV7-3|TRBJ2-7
TGTGCCAGCGCAGGTACAGGCGCAGGGGAGCAGTACTTC
CASAGTGAGEQYF
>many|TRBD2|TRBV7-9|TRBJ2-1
TGTGCCAGCAGCTTAGGCTTAGCGGGCCCTTCGTACAATGAGCAGTTCTTC
CASSLGLAGPSYNEQFF
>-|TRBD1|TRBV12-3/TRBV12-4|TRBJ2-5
TGTGCCAGCAGACAACAGGGGGACCAGACCCAGTACTTC
CASRQQGDQTQYF
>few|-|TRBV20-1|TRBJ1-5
TGCAGTGCTAGGAACAGTCCCAATCAGCCCCAGCATTTT
CSARNSPNQPQHF
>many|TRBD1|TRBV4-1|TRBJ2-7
TGCGCCAGCAGTTACACAGGGGAAGCCTCCTACGAGCAGTACTTC
CASSYTGEASYEQYF
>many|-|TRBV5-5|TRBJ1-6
TGTGCCAGCAGCTTGGATTGGCAGGGGAACTCACCCCTCCACTTT
CASSLDWQGNSPLHF
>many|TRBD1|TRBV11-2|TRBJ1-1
TGTGCCAGCAGCTTTGTCGCAGGGGGAACTGAAGCTTTCTTT
CASSFVAGGTEAFF
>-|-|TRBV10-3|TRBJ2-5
TGTGCCATCAAATCCGACGGAAAGGGCGGAGGGGAGACCCAGTACTTC
CAIKSDGKGGGETQYF
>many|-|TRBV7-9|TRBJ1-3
TGTGCCAGCAGCTTAGGCACGGTTGCCGGAAACACCATATATTTT
CASSLGTVAGNTIYF
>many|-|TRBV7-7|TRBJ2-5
TGTGCTAGCAGCTTAGGGCAGTCCCAAGAGACCCAGTACTTC
CASSLGQSQETQYF
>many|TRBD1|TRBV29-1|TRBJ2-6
TGCAGCGTCACGACAGGGTCTGGGGCCAACGTCCTGACTTTC
CSVTTGSGANVLTF
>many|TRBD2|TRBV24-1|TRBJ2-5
TGTGCCACCAGCCCAGCGGGAGGTCAAGAGACCCAGTACTTC
CATSPAGGQETQYF
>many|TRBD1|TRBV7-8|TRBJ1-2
TGTGCCAGCAGCTTAAATATGGGACAGCCAGGCCATGGCTACACCTTC
CASSLNMGQPGHGYTF
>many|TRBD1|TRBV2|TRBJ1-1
TGTGCCAGCAGCGGGGGACAGAGGAACACTGAAGCTTTCTTT
CASSGGQRNTEAFF
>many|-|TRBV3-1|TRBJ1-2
TGTGCCAGCAGCCAAGATGGGCAGGGAGGCTACACCTTC
CASSQDGQGGYTF
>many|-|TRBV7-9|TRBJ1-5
TGTGCCAGCGGGAGGGACAATCAGCCCCAGCATTTT
CASGRDNQPQHF